Presented here are 21 T cell receptor beta chains from one specimen sequenced in a study of blood T cell repertoires in COVID-19 (TCRdb year 2020). The library was produced with the immunoSEQ multiplex PCR assay. TCRdb obtained this table from immuneACCESS and retained in-frame rearrangements with V and J assigned. These tables miss some clones; where compared with another copy, unresolved V genes account for less than half of the shortfall, and the remainder is unexplained. Present in this sample are some 180,000 clones, around 80% of which were seen just once. Around 14% of the sample is held by the ten biggest clonotypes. Sequencing was performed on peripheral blood. These receptors came from a human donor in a cohort sampled during active COVID-19.

This chain uses TRBV7-9 with TRBJ2-2; possible D gene TRBD2, 5 bases. The CDR3 is 17 residues long. V dropped 4 bases and J dropped 3 bases, with 18 bases sitting between them. Germline V gives CDR1 SEHNR, CDR2 FQNEAQ (reference sequence). This CDR3 reads CASSSRGSTQDTGELFF. The CDR3 DNA reads TGTGCCAGCAGCTCCCGCGGGTCAACACAAGACACCGGGGAGCTGTTTTTT.

This clone was seen once. The V gene is TRBV19, the J gene TRBJ2-2, with 9 bases fitting TRBD2. From germline, CDR1 is LNHDA and CDR2 SQIVND (reference sequence). V was pared by 10 bases and J by 0 bases, with 9 bases of the junction left unmatched. The CDR3 contains 16 residues. The CDR3 sequence: CATPRGGRANTGELFF. CDR3 DNA: TGTGCCACACCCCGGGGCGGGAGGGCGAACACCGGGGAGCTGTTTTTT.

The rearrangement links TRBV19 to TRBJ2-6; 7 positions agree with TRBD1. The CDR3 has 18 residues. Trimming cost V 4 bases and J 2 bases; bases outside gene matches: 11. Germline CDR1 is LNHDA and CDR2 is SQIVND (reference sequence). The CDR3 here is CASSTHSYRGTGANVLTF. CDR3 DNA: TGTGCCAGTAGTACTCACTCCTACAGGGGTACTGGGGCCAACGTCCTGACTTTC.

V is TRBV6-1 and J is TRBJ1-3, with unresolved D. Germline CDR1 reads MNHNS; CDR2 reads SASEGT. Trimming cost V 3 bases and J 0 bases, with 12 bases left between them. This CDR3 comprises 16 residues. This chain's CDR3 is CASSERVGGSGNTIYF. The DNA of the CDR3 is TGTGCCAGCAGTGAGCGGGTGGGAGGCTCTGGAAACACCATATATTTT.

This rearrangement joins TRBV28 to TRBJ2-7; TRBD1 matches at 12 bases. Germline assignment: CDR1 MDHEN and CDR2 SYDVKM. The CDR3 runs to 15 residues. J lost 5 bases, V lost 2 bases, and 4 bases had no gene match. The CDR3 protein is CASSLAGQGANEQYF. The DNA for the CDR3 is TGTGCCAGCAGTTTAGCGGGACAGGGGGCGAACGAGCAGTACTTC.

This sequence joins TRBV30 and TRBJ1-4; no clear D gene. Germline CDR1 GTSNPN, CDR2 SVGIG (reference sequence). The CDR3 covers 13 residues. Trimming stripped 3 bases from V and 8 bases from J, with 13 bases between. CDR3 nucleotides: TGTGCCTGGAGCTCCATGCCGGGGGAAAAACTGTTTTTT. Translating it yields CAWSSMPGEKLFF.

V usage is TRBV19 and J usage is TRBJ2-7; TRBD2 aligns across 7 bases. In germline, CDR1 is LNHDA, CDR2 SQIVND (reference sequence). The CDR3 loop spans 14 amino acids. J lost 3 bases, V lost 7 bases, and 9 bases had no gene match. The chain's CDR3 is CASTVGGLIYEQYF. The CDR3, as DNA: TGTGCCAGTACAGTGGGAGGGTTAATCTACGAGCAGTACTTC.

This clone was counted a single time. The J gene is TRBJ2-5, the V gene TRBV5-4; 14 bases are a match to TRBD2. CDR1 is SGHNT, CDR2 YYREEE, per germline (reference sequence). V lost 4 bases, J lost 6 bases, and 8 bases stayed unmatched. The CDR3 sequence is 16 residues long. CDR3 nucleotides: TGTGCCAGCAGCCTGGGACTAGCGGGAGCAAAGAAGACCCAGTACTTC. Residues: CASSLGLAGAKKTQYF.

The rearrangement uses TRBV5-1 and TRBJ2-5, with no clear D. The CDR3 is 14 amino acids. Germline V lookup: CDR1 SGHRS, CDR2 YFSETQ. Trimming removed 4 bases at V and 0 bases at J, with 10 bases between. The CDR3 DNA follows: TGCGCCAGCAGCCTCATTCGGGACCAAGAGACCCAGTACTTC. As protein: CASSLIRDQETQYF.

This chain connects TRBV4-1 to TRBJ1-2, with no clear D. The CDR3 has 12 residues. From germline, CDR1 is MGHRA and CDR2 YSYEKL. Trimming removed 1 base at V and 2 bases at J, with 2 bases between. The CDR3 region is CASSQVNYGYTF. Written as DNA, the CDR3 is TGCGCCAGCAGCCAAGTAAACTATGGCTACACCTTC.

The V gene is TRBV19, the J gene TRBJ1-2, with D maybe TRBD1 (5 bases). The CDR3 extends over 14 amino acids. The V gene's germline CDR1 is LNHDA and CDR2 SQIVND (reference sequence). Trimming cost V 6 bases and J 11 bases, with 22 bases left between them. The DNA of the CDR3 is TGTGCCAGTAGGGAGAACGCGGGACGGACAACTTACACCTTC. This gives the protein CASRENAGRTTYTF.

This rearrangement joins TRBV5-8 to TRBJ2-1; 15 nucleotides line up with TRBD2. After removal of 4 bases from V and 8 bases from J, the junction contained 10 bases not matched to a gene. The length of the CDR3 is 17 residues. The germline gives CDR1 SGHTS, CDR2 YDEGEE. The CDR3 DNA is TGTGCCAGCAGCCGCCTACTTGGACTAGCGGGAGGGGATGAGCAGTTCTTC. Its translation is CASSRLLGLAGGDEQFF.

Points on this clone: At the DNA level, this CDR3 is encoded by other sequences in the same sample as well. This rearrangement joins TRBV6-4 to TRBJ2-1; 12 bases fit TRBD2. The CDR3 is 15 amino acids. Germline-derived CDR1 and CDR2 are MRHNA and SNTAGT. Unmatched junction bases numbered 0, after V lost 0 bases and J lost 6 bases. In DNA form, the CDR3 reads TGTGCCAGCAGTGACTCGACTAGCGGGAGCAATGAGCAGTTCTTC. It specifies CASSDSTSGSNEQFF.

This chain connects TRBV18 to TRBJ2-5; the D gene is possibly TRBD1 (6 bases). Germline V gene data show CDR1 as KGHSH and CDR2 as LQKENI. With 6 bases removed from V and 2 bases from J, the gap between germline ends came to 16 bases. The CDR3 is 15 amino acids. The CDR3 region is CASSPLGQKQETQYF. For the CDR3, the DNA is TGTGCCAGCTCCCCGCTAGGACAGAAACAAGAGACCCAGTACTTC.

V and J are TRBV19 and TRBJ2-7; no reliable D call. CDR3 length: 12 residues. The germline V and J ends were trimmed by 5 bases and 5 bases, with 10 bases remaining between them. Germline CDR1 reads LNHDA; CDR2 reads SQIVND (reference sequence). The CDR3 sequence is CASSALNNEQYF. As DNA, the CDR3 is TGTGCCAGTAGTGCACTTAATAACGAGCAGTACTTC.

The rearrangement links TRBV4-1 to TRBJ2-5; 9 bases are a match to TRBD1. Germline V gene data show CDR1 as MGHRA and CDR2 as YSYEKL. The ends lost 2 bases at V and 4 bases at J; junction bases unmatched: 2. The CDR3 is made up of 14 amino acids. CDR3 sequence: CASSQKDRGETQYF. The DNA of the CDR3 is TGCGCCAGCAGCCAAAAGGACAGGGGAGAGACCCAGTACTTC.

CDR3 sequence (DNA): TGTGCCAGCAGTGAAGTAATGGCAGGGAGGAGCTCCTACAATGAGCAGTTCTTC. Translating gives CASSEVMAGRSSYNEQFF. The chain recombines TRBV2 with TRBJ2-1, with TRBD2 as a possible D gene (6 bases). Germline assignment: CDR1 SNHLY and CDR2 FYNNEI. V gave up 1 base and J gave up 0 bases, with 16 bases separating them. This CDR3 region has 18 residues.

This sequence joins TRBV28 and TRBJ1-2; D might be TRBD1 (5 bases). The germline V and J ends were trimmed by 3 bases and 4 bases, with 15 bases remaining between them. This CDR3 spans 15 amino acids. In germline, CDR1 is MDHEN, CDR2 SYDVKM. CDR3 nucleotides: TGTGCCAGCAGTTTGCGGGGGAAGCTTGGCTATGGCTACACCTTC. Amino acids: CASSLRGKLGYGYTF.

The CDR3 spells CAWKYGRNYGYTF. The CDR3 region has the DNA TGTGCCTGGAAGTATGGCCGCAACTATGGCTACACCTTC. The V call is TRBV30, the J call TRBJ1-2; D gene unclear. Trimming shortened V by 4 bases and J by 2 bases, and 11 bases separated the two germline ends. Germline CDR1 and CDR2: GTSNPN and SVGIG (reference sequence). This CDR3 has 13 residues.

The chain has TRBV9 and TRBJ2-3; no reliable D call. Trimming shortened V by 0 bases and J by 8 bases, and 13 bases separated the two germline ends. CDR1 is SGDLS and CDR2 is YYNGEE in the germline V gene. CDR3 size: 14 residues. CDR3 nucleotides: TGTGCCAGCAGCGTAGCTACGACTCCCAGTACGCAGTATTTT. It codes for CASSVATTPSTQYF.

The rearrangement links TRBV30 to TRBJ1-3; D unclear. This CDR3 is 14 amino acids long. CDR1 GTSNPN and CDR2 SVGIG come from the germline V gene (reference sequence). V was pared by 0 bases and J by 0 bases, with 6 bases between. The CDR3 protein is CAWSVQISGNTIYF. In DNA, the CDR3 is TGTGCCTGGAGTGTCCAGATCTCTGGAAACACCATATATTTT. Together with reference TRBV30 and TRBJ1-3, the CDR3 gives the full variable domain: SQTIHQWPATLVQPVGSPLSLECTVEGTSNPNLYWYRQAAGRGLQLLFYSVGIGQISSEVPQNLSASRPQDRQFILSSKKLLLSDSGFYLCAWSVQISGNTIYFGEGSWLTVV.